Following are 26 T cell receptor beta chains from one sample sequenced in a study of blood T cell repertoires in COVID-19 (dated by TCRdb to 2018 to 2020). Library method: the immunoSEQ multiplex PCR assay. Drawn from immuneACCESS, this table holds only the in-frame rearrangements with V and J called that TCRdb kept. Clones are partly lost; checked studies trace under half to an unresolved V gene and leave the rest unexplained. The sample table lists about 250,000 clones, roughly four fifths of them with a count of one. Approximately 4.8% of the sample goes to the ten largest clones. Source material: peripheral blood. The receptors derive from a woman in her sixties or seventies with acute or convalescent COVID-19.

The V and J genes are TRBV20-1 and TRBJ1-2; the D gene is possibly TRBD1 (6 bases). V dropped 6 bases and J dropped 10 bases, with 15 bases sitting between them. CDR1 is DFQATT and CDR2 is SNEGSKA in the germline V gene (reference sequence). This CDR3 is built from 11 residues. The CDR3 loop reads CSAGTTSFYTF. The CDR3 nucleotides are TGCAGTGCCGGGACAACTTCTTTCTACACCTTC.

This chain joins TRBV10-1 and TRBJ2-2; D gene unclear. Trimming took 4 bases from V and 0 from J, leaving 9 bases between them. This CDR3 contains 15 residues. Germline V lookup: CDR1 WNHNN, CDR2 SYGVQD (reference sequence). Here the CDR3 reads CASSGSRPNTGELFF. The CDR3 DNA reads TGCGCCAGCAGTGGGAGTCGACCGAACACCGGGGAGCTGTTTTTT.

The CDR3 sequence is CASSLEGQGTTEAFF. CDR3 nucleotide sequence: TGTGCCAGCAGCTTAGAGGGACAGGGGACCACTGAAGCTTTCTTT. This chain connects TRBV7-9 to TRBJ1-1; TRBD1 matches 10 bases. CDR1 and CDR2 from the germline V gene are SEHNR and FQNEAQ (reference sequence). V shed 1 base and J 4 bases; nucleotides not matched to a gene: 3. The CDR3 is 15 amino acids.

The chain recombines TRBV4-3 with TRBJ1-2, with TRBD1 identical over 8 bases. V was pared by 1 base and J by 4 bases, with 5 bases of the junction left unmatched. The CDR3 sequence is 15 residues long. The V gene's germline CDR1 is LGHNA and CDR2 YSLEER. The CDR3 region is CASSQVQGVGYGYTF. The CDR3 DNA is TGCGCCAGCAGCCAAGTACAGGGGGTAGGCTATGGCTACACCTTC.

Comment on this clone: The sample holds other DNA sequences that translate to the same CDR3. V is TRBV18 and J is TRBJ1-2, with a tentative D call TRBD1 (5 bases). The CDR3 extends over 13 amino acids. V lost 3 bases to trimming and J lost 1 base, with 6 bases between them. Germline V lookup: CDR1 KGHSH, CDR2 LQKENI. The CDR3 is CASSPQGNYGYTF. The CDR3 coding sequence is TGTGCCAGCTCACCGCAGGGTAACTATGGCTACACCTTC.

V usage is TRBV27 and J usage is TRBJ2-3; TRBD2 is a possible D gene (5 bases). From germline, CDR1 is MNHEY and CDR2 SMNVEV (reference sequence). This CDR3 is built from 16 residues. Trimming cost V 4 bases and J 1 base, with 15 bases left between them. CDR3 region: CASSSLDYIRTDTQYF. The CDR3 nucleotides read TGTGCCAGCAGTTCCCTAGACTACATACGCACAGATACGCAGTATTTT.

J is TRBJ2-3 and V is TRBV7-2, with D tentatively TRBD2 (5 bases). Trimming stripped 4 bases from V and 0 bases from J, with 8 bases between. The CDR3 has 14 amino acids. Germline CDR1 and CDR2: SGHTA and FQGNSA. In nucleotides, the CDR3 is TGTGCCAGCAGCTCAGGACTGAGCACAGATACGCAGTATTTT. It specifies CASSSGLSTDTQYF.

The rearrangement joins TRBV5-4 to TRBJ1-4; the D is unclear. Germline-derived CDR1 and CDR2 are SGHNT and YYREEE (reference sequence). This CDR3 is 15 amino acids long. Deletions cut 0 bases from V and 10 bases from J, with 16 bases between. CDR3 residues: CASSLVPAQSGKLFF. DNA of the CDR3: TGTGCCAGCAGCTTGGTTCCGGCCCAGTCGGGAAAACTGTTTTTT.

The rearrangement joins TRBV4-1 to TRBJ2-1; D not certain. The CDR3 runs to 14 residues. The V gene's germline CDR1 is MGHRA and CDR2 YSYEKL. The ends were cut back, 0 bases at V and 12 bases at J, with 15 bases in the middle. CDR3 loop: CASSQERSVSMQFF. The CDR3 DNA reads TGCGCCAGCAGCCAAGAGCGCTCCGTGAGCATGCAGTTCTTC.

The V and J genes are TRBV28 and TRBJ1-6, with D possibly being TRBD1 (5 bases). Germline V gene lookup returns CDR1 MDHEN and CDR2 SYDVKM. The CDR3 runs to 15 residues. V dropped 7 bases and J dropped 7 bases, with 17 bases sitting between them. The CDR3 here is CASNRPGEENSPLHF. Here the CDR3 DNA reads TGTGCCAGCAATAGACCGGGGGAAGAGAATTCACCCCTCCACTTT.

This clone was observed many times. The genes are TRBV2 and TRBJ2-2; 8 positions match TRBD2. Germline assignment: CDR1 SNHLY and CDR2 FYNNEI. J lost 7 bases, V lost 3 bases, and 7 bases had no gene match. The CDR3 runs 15 residues. The CDR3 DNA follows: TGTGCCAGCAGTGAGGTGGCGGGGGGTATCGGGGAGCTGTTTTTT. This translates into CASSEVAGGIGELFF.

V gene TRBV28 combines with J gene TRBJ1-1; D may be TRBD1 (6 bases). The CDR3 loop spans 13 amino acids. Trimming shortened V by 7 bases and J by 9 bases, and 18 bases separated the two germline ends. CDR1 and CDR2 (germline): MDHEN, SYDVKM. In nucleotides, the CDR3 is TGTGCCAGCACTATACAGGGTTGGGATCAAGCTTTCTTT. This sequence encodes CASTIQGWDQAFF.

This clone was counted between two and nine times. The V gene is TRBV20-1, the J gene TRBJ1-1, with TRBD1 matching 7 bases. Looked up from germline, CDR1 is DFQATT and CDR2 is SNEGSKA (reference sequence). CDR3 size: 11 residues. Unmatched junction bases numbered 4, after V lost 5 bases and J lost 7 bases. CDR3 sequence reads: CSAAQGNEAFF. The DNA of the CDR3 is TGCAGTGCTGCACAGGGGAATGAAGCTTTCTTT.

The chain uses TRBV9 and TRBJ1-2; 10 bases agree with TRBD1. With V trimmed by 2 bases and J by 14 bases, 15 bases remained unmatched. This CDR3 comprises 15 residues. Germline V CDR1 and CDR2: SGDLS, YYNGEE. CDR3 bases: TGTGCCAGCAGCGTCGGACAGGGGGTCTCTATGGCTAGGACCTTC. Residues: CASSVGQGVSMARTF.

This clone was found once. The chain joins TRBV9 to TRBJ1-4; a weak D match, TRBD1 (6 bases). Germline V CDR1 and CDR2: SGDLS, YYNGEE. The ends were cut back, 0 bases at V and 4 bases at J, with 13 bases in the middle. The CDR3 length is 16 residues. The CDR3 here is CASSVGGGTNNEKLFF. The CDR3 nucleotides read TGTGCCAGCAGCGTAGGGGGAGGGACAAATAATGAAAAACTGTTTTTT.

This chain joins TRBV2 and TRBJ1-6; TRBD1 is a possible D gene (6 bases). Per the germline V gene, CDR1 is SNHLY and CDR2 is FYNNEI. CDR3 length: 15 residues. Trimming removed 2 bases from V and 6 bases from J, with 11 bases in between. The CDR3 reads CASSEFGRGNSPLHF. CDR3 nucleotides: TGTGCCAGCAGTGAATTTGGCAGGGGTAATTCACCCCTCCACTTT. The full variable domain, with the rest looked up from reference TRBV2 and TRBJ1-6, is EPEVTQTPSHQVTQMGQEVILRCVPISNHLYFYWYRQILGQKVEFLVSFYNNEISEKSEIFDDQFSVERPDGSNFTLKIRSTKLEDSAMYFCASSEFGRGNSPLHFGNGTRLTVT.

The chain links TRBV7-6 to TRBJ1-6; 7 bases are shared with TRBD1. Germline V gene lookup returns CDR1 SGHVS and CDR2 FNYEAQ. Trimming removed 5 bases from V and 2 bases from J; junction bases left unmatched: 9. The CDR3 extends over 17 amino acids. The CDR3: CASSLSRQGAYNSPLHF. The CDR3, as DNA: TGTGCCAGCAGCCTATCCCGACAGGGCGCCTATAATTCACCCCTCCACTTT.

The chain joins TRBV14 to TRBJ1-1, with D perhaps matching TRBD1 (6 bases). This CDR3 has 15 residues. V was shortened by 8 bases and J by 1 base, with 17 bases between the two germline ends. Germline values: CDR1 SGHDN, CDR2 FVKESK. The CDR3 DNA reads as TGTGCCAGCCGAGCCCTCTTGACAGGGAACACTGAAGCTTTCTTT. Amino acid sequence: CASRALLTGNTEAFF.

The sample holds one count of this clone. The chain has TRBV7-2 and TRBJ1-6; no firm D call. Germline V gene lookup returns CDR1 SGHTA and CDR2 FQGNSA. The CDR3 runs 12 residues. Trimming pared 1 base from V and 9 bases from J, leaving 4 bases between. The CDR3 bases are TGTGCCAGCAGCTTAGAACTTTCACCCCTCCACTTT. The encoded protein is CASSLELSPLHF.

This clone appeared a single time. The chain couples TRBV5-4 to TRBJ1-3, with D possibly being TRBD1 (6 bases). CDR3 length: 14 residues. Trimming cost V 0 bases and J 3 bases, with 7 bases left between them. Germline CDR1 is SGHNT and CDR2 is YYREEE (reference sequence). CDR3 loop: CASSLGGLGNTIYF. The CDR3, as DNA: TGTGCCAGCAGCTTGGGGGGGCTTGGAAACACCATATATTTT.

V is TRBV7-2 and J is TRBJ1-1; 7 bases align to TRBD1. CDR3 size: 15 residues. CDR1 is SGHTA and CDR2 is FQGNSA in the germline V gene. V lost 4 bases, J lost 1 base, and 6 bases stayed unmatched. Here the CDR3 reads CASSSSGTANTEAFF. The CDR3 nucleotides read TGTGCCAGCAGCTCTTCCGGGACAGCGAACACTGAAGCTTTCTTT.

This chain connects TRBV2 to TRBJ2-1; 10 nucleotides line up with TRBD1. The V and J ends lost 8 bases and 6 bases, in that order; junction bases with no gene match: 7. Germline CDR1 reads SNHLY; CDR2 reads FYNNEI. The CDR3 is 14 amino acids. CDR3 sequence (DNA): TGTGCCAGCGCCTGGGACAGGGGATCCAATGAGCAGTTCTTC. Protein: CASAWDRGSNEQFF.

V gene TRBV21-1 combines with J gene TRBJ1-4. TRBV21-1 is a pseudogene segment. The CDR3 is 15 amino acids. The CDR3: CASSIDSPLYEKLFF. CDR3 nucleotides: TGTGCCAGCAGCATCGACTCCCCCCTGTACGAAAAACTGTTTTTT.

V usage is TRBV7-2 and J usage is TRBJ2-7, with 8 positions matching TRBD2. Losses at the gene ends were 8 bases for V and 3 bases for J; bases not matched to a gene: 12. This CDR3 is built from 15 residues. Germline CDR1 is SGHTA and CDR2 is FQGNSA. CDR3 protein: CASQRGGQFGYEQYF. CDR3 coding DNA: TGTGCCAGCCAACGGGGGGGCCAATTTGGCTACGAGCAGTACTTC.

The J gene is TRBJ1-2, the V gene TRBV6-5; 12 nucleotides line up with TRBD1. V lost 5 bases and J lost 7; bases outside the gene matches: 5. Per the germline V gene, CDR1 is MNHEY and CDR2 is SVGAGI. The CDR3 totals 14 residues. The CDR3 is CASSTGTGGFGYTF. CDR3 sequence (DNA): TGTGCCAGCAGTACTGGGACAGGGGGCTTTGGCTACACCTTC.

The J gene is TRBJ1-4, the V gene TRBV5-1; D unresolved. The CDR3 is 15 amino acids. V dropped 0 bases and J dropped 8 bases, with 14 bases sitting between them. Per the germline V gene, CDR1 is SGHRS and CDR2 is YFSETQ. CDR3 DNA: TGCGCCAGCAGCTTGGGCGGCAGTCTAAGAGAAAAACTGTTTTTT. Its protein is CASSLGGSLREKLFF.